This T cell receptor (beta chain) was captured by sequencing in a study of regulatory T cells in long-lasting Graves disease. This clonotype showed up many times. Its specificity is not known. iRepertoire HTBI primers and Arm-PCR of CDR3 regions built TCR beta libraries. In TCRdb, the multiplex PCR reads were re-called with MiXCR into one record per CDR3 protein. The sample holds 530,000 or so distinct CDR3 sequences, around an eighth seen once. The V end lost 3 bases, the J end lost 4 bases, and 7 bases lay between the germline ends. Germline V lookup: CDR1 SNHLY, CDR2 FYNNEI. The CDR3 covers 13 residues. This sample's time point: newly diagnosed GD, antithyroid drugs for less than 3 months. The TCR library used RNA extracted from PBMCs. The study's findings and limits: TRBV28, TRBJ1-2 and TRBJ2-5 were segments that persistent disease favored.

In addition, the sample was reused for a study of T cells in Graves' hyperthyroidism and ophthalmopathy. That publication notes: With the HTBI primer set, the TCR CDR3 went through a first round of RT-PCR. Blood shared most expanded thyroid clonotypes above 0.001.

Here the sequenced sample was peripheral blood mononuclear cells (PBMCs), taken at new diagnosis, from a patient treated with antithyroid drugs. The V call is TRBV2, the J call TRBJ1-3, with D uncertain. The sequence was obtained from a man aged 30 to 45 with Graves disease. Here the CDR3 DNA reads TGTGCCAGCAGTGAGGCCAAGGGAAACACCATATATTTT. This encodes CASSEAKGNTIYF.